This T cell receptor beta chain was found in a study of cytomegalovirus exposure and HLA in healthy donors. Profiled with immunoSEQ multiplex PCR; TCRdb holds only in-frame clones, not every one. The table lists 130,000 to 150,000 clones, 90% to 95% of them singletons. This CDR3 region has 14 residues. Trimming removed 0 bases at V and 5 bases at J, with 10 bases between. Germline V gives CDR1 KGHSH, CDR2 LQKENI. The gene calls are TRBV18 and TRBJ2-5; tentative D call: TRBD2 (6 bases). This clonotype was sampled from a man between 18 and 35 years old in good health and CMV-seronegative. Sequencing used PBMCs. The CDR3 DNA reads as TGTGCCAGCTCACCACCGGGAGGCACTGAGACCCAGTACTTC. Amino acids: CASSPPGGTETQYF.